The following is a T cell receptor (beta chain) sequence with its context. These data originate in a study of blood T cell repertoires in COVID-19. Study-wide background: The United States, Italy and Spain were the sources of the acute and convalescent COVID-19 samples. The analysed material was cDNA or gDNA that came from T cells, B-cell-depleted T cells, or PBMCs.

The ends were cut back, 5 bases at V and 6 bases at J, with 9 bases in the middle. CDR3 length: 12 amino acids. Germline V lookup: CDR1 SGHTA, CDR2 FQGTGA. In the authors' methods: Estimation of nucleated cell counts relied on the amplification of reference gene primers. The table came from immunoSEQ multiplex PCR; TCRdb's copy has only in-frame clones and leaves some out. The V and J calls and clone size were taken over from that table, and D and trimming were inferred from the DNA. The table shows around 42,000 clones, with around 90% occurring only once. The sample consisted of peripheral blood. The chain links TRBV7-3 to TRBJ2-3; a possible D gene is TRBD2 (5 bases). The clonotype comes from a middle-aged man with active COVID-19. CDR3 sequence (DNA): TGTGCCAGCAGCATGGGAGCTGATACGCAGTATTTT. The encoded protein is CASSMGADTQYF.